This TCR beta chain was identified in a study of CD8 T cells in ankylosing spondylitis. Study conclusions and caveats: Within ankylosing spondylitis blood, a TCR beta motif made up of several highly homologous variants appeared to be characteristic. Significant enrichment of disease-linked clones was reportedly seen in matched ankylosing spondylitis synovial fluid. The authors found the disease-linked clones to be CD8+ and relatively rare in peripheral blood.

This CDR3 has 15 amino acids. J was trimmed by 5 bases and V by 6 bases; bases with no gene match: 11. The V gene's germline CDR1 is WNHNN and CDR2 SYGVQD (reference sequence). In the case of this clonotype: Its antigen is still unknown.

Preparation of TCR beta libraries was done by quantitative 5'-RACE with molecular barcodes. TCRdb re-analysed the 5' RACE reads in MiXCR, keeping a single row per CDR3 protein. The table lists 300,000 to 350,000 distinct CDR3 sequences, less than 25% of them singletons. This chain uses TRBV10-1 with TRBJ2-7; 9 bases match TRBD1. This sequence originates from a female donor with ankylosing spondylitis or in good health (not recorded which). Input material: blood, either unsorted or a sorted T cell fraction (not recorded which). The DNA of the CDR3 is TGCGCCAGCAGGACCCTCCGGGACAGGGCCCACGAGCAGTACTTC. It codes for CASRTLRDRAHEQYF.